The rows below give T cell receptor beta chains drawn from one sample of a study of chemoradiotherapy in HPV16-positive cancers. The data were produced by immunoSEQ multiplex PCR, yet TCRdb's version contains in-frame clones alone and is incomplete. The sample shows approximately 50,000 clones, around nine tenths of them seen only once. The sequencing here drew on blood, taken from a patient who underwent chemoradiotherapy. The source is a human donor with HPV-associated anogenital cancer. Both conserved end residues are part of each CDR3. The D gene is left open where the match is weak. Clone size, where shown, is once, few, many, or a class for clones that have expanded.

v_call,d_call,j_call,clone_size,cdr3_nt,cdr3_aa
TRBV19,TRBD1,TRBJ2-7,NA,TGTGCCAGTAGGACAGGGGGCGGCGAGCAGTACTTC,CASRTGGGEQYF
TRBV15,NA,TRBJ2-1,few,TGTGCCACCAGCAGAGATCCCCCAGCGGAGGCCTACAATGAGCAGTTCTTC,CATSRDPPAEAYNEQFF
TRBV6-5,NA,TRBJ1-1,NA,TGTGCCAGCAGTTACGCAGTAAACACTGAAGCTTTCTTT,CASSYAVNTEAFF
TRBV27,TRBD1,TRBJ2-6,NA,TGTGCCAGCAGTTTATATAGACAGGGCTCTGGGGCCAACGTCCTGACTTTC,CASSLYRQGSGANVLTF
TRBV6-4,NA,TRBJ2-1,NA,TGTGCCAGCAGTGACTCTATTACGACTCAAAGCTCCTACAATGAGCAGTTCTTC,CASSDSITTQSSYNEQFF
TRBV6-6,NA,TRBJ1-5,NA,TGTGCCAGCAGTTATACAGGGAATCAGCCCCAGCATTTT,CASSYTGNQPQHF
TRBV29-1,NA,TRBJ2-2,NA,TGCAGCGTTCGGGGGAGGAGGAACACCGGGGAGCTGTTTTTT,CSVRGRRNTGELFF
TRBV6-1,TRBD1,TRBJ1-5,NA,TGTGCCAGCAGTGTACAGGGGGCTCATCAGCCCCAGCATTTT,CASSVQGAHQPQHF
TRBV7-2,NA,TRBJ2-3,NA,TGTGCCAGCAGTAAGGTTGGTAGCACAGATACGCAGTATTTT,CASSKVGSTDTQYF
TRBV30,TRBD1,TRBJ1-5,once,TGTGCCTGGAGGGACCGGGACAGATACAATCAGCCCCAGCATTTT,CAWRDRDRYNQPQHF
TRBV2,NA,TRBJ2-3,NA,TGTGCCAGCGCCCGGGACCCCACAGATACGCAGTATTTT,CASARDPTDTQYF
TRBV27,NA,TRBJ1-2,NA,TGTGCCAGCAGTTTATCAAGGGCCAACTATGGCTACACCTTC,CASSLSRANYGYTF
TRBV5-1,TRBD2,TRBJ2-1,NA,TGCGCCAGCAGCCCGGGACTAGCCTACAATGAGCAGTTCTTC,CASSPGLAYNEQFF
TRBV30,TRBD1,TRBJ2-7,NA,TGTGCCTGGAGTCCCGGGACAGATCTCTACGAGCAGTACTTC,CAWSPGTDLYEQYF
TRBV18,NA,TRBJ2-5,NA,TGTGCCAGCTCACCCGCCCCTTTTCCGGGACGGGGCCAAGAGACCCAGTACTTC,CASSPAPFPGRGQETQYF
TRBV5-4,NA,TRBJ1-2,NA,TGTGCCAGCAGCCCGACATCGGGCTATGGCTACACCTTC,CASSPTSGYGYTF
TRBV7-8,TRBD2,TRBJ2-5,NA,TGTGCCAGCAAACTAGCGGGAGGGAGGTGGGAGACCCAGTACTTC,CASKLAGGRWETQYF
TRBV7-2,TRBD2,TRBJ2-3,NA,TGTGCCAGCAGCTTGGGGTGGCGGGAGCTCGCGCAGTATTTT,CASSLGWRELAQYF
TRBV7-2,NA,TRBJ2-7,NA,TGTGCCAGCAGCTTAATGGGGGTAAGCTACGAGCAGTACTTC,CASSLMGVSYEQYF
TRBV5-1,TRBD1,TRBJ2-2,NA,TGCGCCAGCAGCTCGGGACAGACGAACACCGGGGAGCTGTTTTTT,CASSSGQTNTGELFF
TRBV7-9,NA,TRBJ2-3,NA,TGTGCCAGCAGCTTAGATCCCGGGGGTGACGCAGATACGCAGTATTTT,CASSLDPGGDADTQYF
TRBV14,TRBD2,TRBJ2-1,NA,TGTGCCAGCAGCCAAACCGCGGGAGGGCCTTACAATGAGCAGTTCTTC,CASSQTAGGPYNEQFF
TRBV7-9,NA,TRBJ1-2,NA,TGTGCCAGCAGCTTAGTAGGCGGGACGGATAATGGCTACACCTTC,CASSLVGGTDNGYTF
TRBV30,NA,TRBJ2-2,NA,TGTGCCTGGGGGACCGCCTCGAGTGCCACCGGGGAGCTGTTTTTT,CAWGTASSATGELFF
TRBV5-1,NA,TRBJ2-7,NA,TGCGCCAGCAGCTTGACCACCTACGAGCAGTACTTC,CASSLTTYEQYF
TRBV10-3,NA,TRBJ2-7,NA,TGTGCCATCAGTGACCGGGACCGAATCTCCTACGAGCAGTACTTC,CAISDRDRISYEQYF
TRBV5-1,TRBD2,TRBJ2-3,NA,TGCGCCAGCAGCGGGACTAGCGGGACTAGCACAGATACGCAGTATTTT,CASSGTSGTSTDTQYF
TRBV5-5,NA,TRBJ1-5,NA,TGTGCCAGCAGCGGCGGAGGGAGGGATCAGCCCCAGCATTTT,CASSGGGRDQPQHF
TRBV7-7,NA,TRBJ2-2,NA,TGTGCCAGCAGCTTAGGAGGGGCCATTGGGACCGGGGAGCTGTTTTTT,CASSLGGAIGTGELFF
TRBV7-2,TRBD1,TRBJ2-7,NA,TGTGCCAGCAGCTTAGATGGGACAGGGTTCTACGAGCAGTACTTC,CASSLDGTGFYEQYF
TRBV7-9,NA,TRBJ2-2,NA,TGTGCCAGCAGCTCGCAGGGGAACACCGGGGAGCTGTTTTTT,CASSSQGNTGELFF
TRBV19,TRBD1,TRBJ2-7,NA,TGTGCCAGTAGTATAGGGACAGGGCCTTACGAGCAGTACTTC,CASSIGTGPYEQYF